This entry concerns a single T cell receptor beta chain. MiXCR was run by TCRdb on the 5' RACE reads, yielding one entry per CDR3 protein. The repertoire consists of roughly 620,000 distinct CDR3 sequences, with more than 15% occurring once and the leading ten covering around 12%. These data originate in a study of T-cell memory formation after mild COVID-19. The source material was PBMCs or a T cell subset sorted from them (not recorded which). The clonotype originates from an adult woman who had mild COVID-19 (a few samples of this study predate the infection). Cell type and time point are not known.

The CDR3 protein is CASIAVGLAGGNEQFF. CDR3 nucleotide sequence: TGTGCCAGCATTGCGGTGGGACTAGCGGGAGGGAATGAGCAGTTCTTC. V usage is TRBV27 and J usage is TRBJ2-1; 16 positions match TRBD2. Looked up from germline, CDR1 is MNHEY and CDR2 is SMNVEV (reference sequence). The V and J ends lost 7 bases and 7 bases, in that order; junction bases with no gene match: 7. CDR3 length: 16 amino acids.